This T cell receptor (beta chain) was sequenced in a study of T cells in Graves' hyperthyroidism and ophthalmopathy. This clonotype was recorded at least ten times. Amplification of TCR beta CDR3 regions was performed using RNA transcripts as template. Primed by the HTBI set, a first-round RT-PCR was run on the TCR CDR3. MiXCR, applied by TCRdb to the multiplex PCR reads, yields one record per CDR3 protein. The table has about 600,000 distinct CDR3 sequences, approximately 15% seen once; the top ten hold 7.1%. The CDR3 has 15 amino acids. V shed 6 bases, J shed 7 bases, and the junction held 9 bases outside the gene matches.

Sequencing was carried out using blood. The chain carries TRBV12-3 or TRBV12-4 and TRBJ1-4; 9 bases fit TRBD1. This receptor was taken from a young woman with Graves' ophthalmopathy. For the CDR3, the DNA is TGTGCCAGCAGACCGAAGGACAGGGGAAGTGAAAAACTGTTTTTT. Translation gives CASRPKDRGSEKLFF.